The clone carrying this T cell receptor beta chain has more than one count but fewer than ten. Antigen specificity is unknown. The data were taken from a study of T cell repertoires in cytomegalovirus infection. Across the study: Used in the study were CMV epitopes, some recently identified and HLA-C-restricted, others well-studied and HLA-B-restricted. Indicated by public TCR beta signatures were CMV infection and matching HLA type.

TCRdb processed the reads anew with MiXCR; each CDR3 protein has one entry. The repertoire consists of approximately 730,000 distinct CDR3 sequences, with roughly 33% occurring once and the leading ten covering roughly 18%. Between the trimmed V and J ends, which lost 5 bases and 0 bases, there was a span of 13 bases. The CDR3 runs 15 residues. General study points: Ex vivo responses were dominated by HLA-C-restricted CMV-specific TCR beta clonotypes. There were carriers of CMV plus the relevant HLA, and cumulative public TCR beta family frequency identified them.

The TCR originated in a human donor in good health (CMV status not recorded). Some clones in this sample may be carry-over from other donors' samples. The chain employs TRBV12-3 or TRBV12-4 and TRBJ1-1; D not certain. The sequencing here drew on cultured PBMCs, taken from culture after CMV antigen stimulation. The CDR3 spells CASSPTGRMNTEAFF. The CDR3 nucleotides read TGTGCCAGCAGTCCAACCGGCAGGATGAACACTGAAGCTTTCTTT.